This T cell receptor (beta chain) was recorded in a study of blood T cell repertoires in COVID-19 (dated by TCRdb to about 2020). With regard to the full study: Samples covering the acute and convalescent phases of COVID-19 were provided by collaborators in the United States, Italy and Spain. The prospective study material was composed of cDNA or gDNA derived from T cells, B-cell-depleted T cells, or PBMCs. The dataset comprised deeply sampled blood TCRbeta repertoires from subjects exposed to, actively infected with, or recovered from COVID-19. The repertoires were released in a freely available public database meant as a resource for research on the immune response to SARS-CoV-2. Samples were obtained from the ongoing ImmuneRACE study (first 160 participants) and from 1,254 subjects provided by 6 global collaborators. Nearly every sample came with metadata listing a de-identified subject ID, COVID-19 status, age in years and sex. Where HLA class I and class II types were available, the types were taken from metadata supplied by the sample provider, not from assay-based typing. General conclusions and limits of the study: Clinical and demographic metadata were provided uncurated, with the amount varying by source and participant.

The CDR3 numbers 15 residues from cysteine through phenylalanine. The sequence is cut down to CDR3 DNA, 45 bases in frame from base 1. The germline V gene provides CDR1 MNHEY and CDR2 SVGAGI. V was cut back by 7 bases and J by 1 base, leaving a gap of 16 bases between them. Participants in the prospective study were enrolled through a virtual design, were aged about 18 to 100 years, and lived in under 25 United States geographic areas. In the prospective study, cohorts were assigned on the basis of participant-reported clinical history obtained from a screening survey and a study questionnaire. ImmuneRACE Cohort 3 recovered participants were defined by two consecutive negative NP/OP PCR tests, healthcare professional clearance, or symptom resolution. In the prospective study, mobile phlebotomists collected whole blood, serum and a nasopharyngeal or oropharyngeal swab from each participant. Over a roughly two-month period, participants in the prospective study had the option of providing additional blood draws and questionnaires. Before DNA extraction, prospective study blood samples were shipped either frozen or at room temperature.

TCRbeta CDR3 regions were amplified from genomic DNA using the immunoSEQ Assay, a bias-controlled multiplex PCR. As for the authors' bioinformatics: Nucleated cell counts per sample were estimated from amplification of reference gene primers within the assay. Sequence reads were collapsed and filtered to measure the absolute abundance of every unique TCRbeta CDR3 rearrangement. Productive Simpson clonality was computed per sample as the square root of Simpson's diversity index over productive rearrangements. TCRdb retrieved this table from immuneACCESS and kept in-frame rearrangements only. Not all clones are present; in checked studies, unresolved V genes account for under half, and no reason is known for the remainder. D and trimming were read from the DNA, whereas the V and J calls and clone size are those reported in that table. The sample contains a few hundred thousand clones, 75% to 90% of them found a single time. 9.5% of the sample is in the top ten clones.

This clone was recorded only once. This clone's antigen is unknown. No much larger clonotype is one base removed from it; base qualities were not supplied. This clonotype originated in a woman aged 40-49 years who had recovered from COVID-19. The receptor chain draws on TRBV6-5 and TRBJ1-1, with TRBD1 perhaps the D gene, on 5 matching bases. Sequencing input: PBMCs or T cells enriched from blood (not recorded which). The CDR3 is CASNRIQEPNTEAFF. The DNA sequence follows: TGTGCCAGCAATCGAATACAGGAACCGAACACTGAAGCTTTCTTT.